The 24 T cell receptor beta chains in this list originate from one sample, sequenced in a study of blood T cell repertoires in COVID-19. Produced via immunoSEQ multiplex PCR; TCRdb's table is partial and in-frame only. The sample yields 150,000 or so clones, roughly nine tenths seen once. The sequenced sample was peripheral blood. The receptors stem from a woman in her seventies with acute or convalescent COVID-19.

This clone came up once. The chain uses TRBV6-2 or TRBV6-3 and TRBJ2-7; D is uncertain. Trimming cost V 4 bases and J 3 bases, with 7 bases left between them. CDR3 length equals 12 residues. Germline CDR1 and CDR2: MNHEY and SVGEGT. CDR3 bases: TGTGCCAGCAGTTCGAGAGGCTACGAGCAGTACTTC. Protein: CASSSRGYEQYF.

CDR3 nucleotides: TGTGCCAGCAGTTTAGCCCGAGGCTCACCCCTCCACTTT. Encoded protein: CASSLARGSPLHF. This chain connects TRBV12-3 or TRBV12-4 to TRBJ1-6; D gene uncertain. The germline V and J ends were trimmed by 0 bases and 10 bases, with 7 bases remaining between them. The length of the CDR3 is 13 residues.

The chain couples TRBV5-1 to TRBJ2-5; 9 nucleotides agree with TRBD2. V shed 4 bases, J shed 1 base, and the junction held 8 bases outside the gene matches. The germline V gene has CDR1 SGHRS and CDR2 YFSETQ. The CDR3 length is 16 residues. DNA of the CDR3: TGCGCCAGCAGCCCCCTCATAGCGGGGGCCCAAGAGACCCAGTACTTC. As protein: CASSPLIAGAQETQYF.

The chain recombines TRBV18 with TRBJ1-3, with unresolved D. With 2 bases removed from V and 0 bases from J, the gap between germline ends came to 8 bases. Germline V gives CDR1 KGHSH, CDR2 LQKENI. The length of the CDR3 is 15 residues. The CDR3 here is CASSPTESSGNTIYF. In DNA, the CDR3 is TGTGCCAGCTCACCAACAGAGAGCTCTGGAAACACCATATATTTT.

This rearrangement joins TRBV12-3 or TRBV12-4 to TRBJ1-5; tentative D call: TRBD1 (5 bases). Trimming took off 5 bases at V and 13 bases at J, with 15 bases between the two ends. This CDR3 contains 12 residues. The CDR3 spells CASSGNAGVQHF. CDR3 coding DNA: TGTGCCAGCAGTGGAAACGCGGGGGTACAGCATTTT.

The chain employs TRBV21-1 and TRBJ2-2; TRBD2 was called by the table and not checked on the DNA. TRBV21-1 is annotated as a pseudogene. The CDR3 totals 15 residues. The CDR3 region has the DNA TGTGCCAGCAGGACACTAGCGGGAGTTGTCGGGGAGCTGTTTTTT. Residues: CASRTLAGVVGELFF.

V is TRBV30 and J is TRBJ2-1; 11 bases match TRBD2. Trimming removed 3 bases from V and 9 bases from J; junction bases left unmatched: 7. The CDR3 extends over 14 amino acids. CDR1 is GTSNPN, CDR2 SVGIG, per germline (reference sequence). The CDR3 spells CAWRLAGGGSEQFF. CDR3 nucleotides: TGTGCCTGGAGGCTAGCGGGAGGTGGTAGTGAGCAGTTCTTC.

This chain joins TRBV29-1 and TRBJ2-5; D might be TRBD2 (5 bases). V shed 4 bases and J shed 7 bases, with 16 bases lying between them. The CDR3 contains 13 residues. Germline V gene data show CDR1 as SQVTM and CDR2 as ANQGSEA. Here the CDR3 reads CSVGTSWVGTQYF. The CDR3 DNA reads TGCAGCGTTGGGACTTCTTGGGTAGGGACCCAGTACTTC. Variable domain in full (rest from reference TRBV29-1 and TRBJ2-5): SAVISQKPSRDICQRGTSLTIQCQVDSQVTMMFWYRQQPGQSLTLIATANQGSEATYESGFVIDKFPISRPNLTFSTLTVSNMSPEDSSIYLCSVGTSWVGTQYFGPGTRLLVL.

This sequence joins TRBV18 and TRBJ1-5; possibly TRBD1 for D (5 bases). The germline CDR1 and CDR2 sequences are KGHSH and LQKENI. The CDR3 spans 13 residues. The V end was cut by 5 bases, the J end by 5 bases, with 10 bases between. The CDR3 is CASSAGSDQPQHF. CDR3 nucleotides: TGTGCCAGCTCAGCAGGGTCGGATCAGCCCCAGCATTTT.

This chain joins TRBV9 and TRBJ1-2, with D unresolved. Per germline, CDR1 SGDLS and CDR2 YYNGEE. Trimming cost V 4 bases and J 0 bases, with 13 bases left between them. The CDR3 is 15 residues long. As DNA, the CDR3 is TGTGCCAGCAGCTTGGCGGGAACAACTAACTATGGCTACACCTTC. Its protein product is CASSLAGTTNYGYTF.

V usage is TRBV27 and J usage is TRBJ2-1; TRBD2 is a possible D gene (6 bases). CDR1 is MNHEY, CDR2 SMNVEV, per germline (reference sequence). The germline V and J ends were trimmed by 7 bases and 5 bases, with 18 bases remaining between them. This CDR3 comprises 15 residues. CDR3 sequence reads: CASIPALTRDNEQFF. The CDR3 DNA sequence: TGTGCCAGCATACCTGCCTTGACTAGGGACAATGAGCAGTTCTTC.

This rearrangement joins TRBV6-1 to TRBJ1-1; tentatively, D is TRBD1 (5 bases). Trimming took off 1 base at V and 7 bases at J, with 10 bases between the two ends. The germline gives CDR1 MNHNS, CDR2 SASEGT. The CDR3 totals 13 residues. CDR3 nucleotides: TGTGCCAGCAGTGAAGGACAGAGTTTTGAAGCTTTCTTT. Translation: CASSEGQSFEAFF.

This rearrangement joins TRBV4-3 to TRBJ1-2; maybe TRBD1 (6 bases). Germline-derived CDR1 and CDR2 are LGHNA and YSLEER. The CDR3 is 19 amino acids. Trimming cost V 1 base and J 0 bases, with 21 bases left between them. CDR3 DNA: TGCGCCAGCAGCCAAGTCGGTCGGACAGCCATTTTAGCTAACTATGGCTACACCTTC. Translated, it gives CASSQVGRTAILANYGYTF.

The chain recombines TRBV30 with TRBJ1-6; D is possibly TRBD1 (5 bases). Germline V gene sequence: CDR1 GTSNPN, CDR2 SVGIG (reference sequence). The CDR3 totals 14 residues. With 7 bases removed from V and 5 bases from J, the gap between germline ends came to 15 bases. The CDR3, as DNA: TGTGCCTTTTCCCCGACAGAAAATAATTCACCCCTCCACTTT. It encodes CAFSPTENNSPLHF.

The chain recombines TRBV5-8 with TRBJ1-5; D remains ambiguous. The V and J ends lost 1 base and 6 bases respectively, with 17 bases between them. The V gene's germline CDR1 is SGHTS and CDR2 YDEGEE. This CDR3 has 16 amino acids. CDR3 DNA: TGTGCCAGCAGCTTGTTGGCCGCAGGTTCCACTCAGCCCCAGCATTTT. Residues: CASSLLAAGSTQPQHF.

This chain links TRBV19 with TRBJ2-6; 8 nucleotides line up with TRBD1. V lost 6 bases, J lost 0 bases, and 10 bases stayed unmatched. Per germline, CDR1 LNHDA and CDR2 SQIVND (reference sequence). This CDR3 spans 18 amino acids. The CDR3 sequence: CASRYPGQAPSGANVLTF. The CDR3 DNA is TGTGCCAGTAGATATCCGGGACAGGCTCCCTCTGGGGCCAACGTCCTGACTTTC.

This clone was observed a few times. The chain links TRBV7-6 to TRBJ2-7; 15 positions agree with TRBD2. This CDR3 is built from 15 residues. The ends lost 5 bases at V and 6 bases at J; junction bases unmatched: 5. Germline V gives CDR1 SGHVS, CDR2 FNYEAQ. The CDR3 sequence: CASSMPGLAGGEQYF. The CDR3 DNA follows: TGTGCCAGCAGCATGCCGGGACTAGCGGGAGGCGAGCAGTACTTC.

The genes are TRBV15 and TRBJ1-1, with D possibly matching TRBD1 (5 bases). The length of the CDR3 is 15 residues. The germline V gene has CDR1 LNHNV and CDR2 YYDKDF (reference sequence). Trimming removed 1 base from V and 4 bases from J, with 13 bases in between. As DNA, the CDR3 is TGTGCCACCAGCAGAGTCGGGGGTGGAATCACTGAAGCTTTCTTT. It codes for CATSRVGGGITEAFF.

The rearrangement joins TRBV6-1 to TRBJ1-4; weak D call: TRBD1 (5 bases). V was clipped by 2 bases and J by 7 bases, with 14 bases between them. The CDR3 totals 15 residues. The germline V gene has CDR1 MNHNS and CDR2 SASEGT. The chain's CDR3 is CASSERQPWAEKLFF. Written as DNA, the CDR3 is TGTGCCAGCAGTGAACGACAGCCGTGGGCTGAAAAACTGTTTTTT.

This clone appeared a single time. The rearrangement joins TRBV24-1 to TRBJ2-5, with TRBD2 identical over 15 bases. Per the germline V gene, CDR1 is KGHDR and CDR2 is SFDVKD. The V segment lost 7 bases and the J segment 4 bases; nucleotides outside the gene matches: 3. The CDR3 loop spans 15 amino acids. The CDR3 nucleotides read TGTGCCACCAGCCCGGGACTAGCGGGAGGAGAGACCCAGTACTTC. The encoded protein is CATSPGLAGGETQYF.

The chain carries TRBV18 and TRBJ1-1; D perhaps matches TRBD1 (6 bases). The V gene lost 3 bases and the J gene lost 5 bases, with 13 bases spanning the gap. The CDR3 covers 14 residues. The germline V gene has CDR1 KGHSH and CDR2 LQKENI. For the CDR3, the DNA is TGTGCCAGCTCACCTACCACAGGGCAAACTGAAGCTTTCTTT. It specifies CASSPTTGQTEAFF. Drawing the rest from reference TRBV18 and TRBJ1-1, the complete variable domain is NAGVMQNPRHLVRRRGQEARLRCSPMKGHSHVYWYRQLPEEGLKFMVYLQKENIIDESGMPKERFSAEFPKEGPSILRIQQVVRGDSAAYFCASSPTTGQTEAFFGQGTRLTVV.

The rearrangement links TRBV2 to TRBJ1-5; 9 nucleotides agree with TRBD1. Germline V gene lookup returns CDR1 SNHLY and CDR2 FYNNEI. Trimming at V came to 5 bases and at J to 3 bases, leaving 5 bases not matched to a gene. This CDR3 has 15 amino acids. The CDR3 protein is CASSTGTGNNQPQHF. CDR3 DNA: TGTGCCAGCAGTACCGGGACAGGGAACAATCAGCCCCAGCATTTT.

V usage is TRBV28 and J usage is TRBJ2-1; a weak D match, TRBD2 (6 bases). The CDR3 length is 19 residues. The V gene lost 6 bases and the J gene lost 4 bases, with 28 bases spanning the gap. Germline lookup yields CDR1 MDHEN and CDR2 SYDVKM. The CDR3 reads CASSPWAGPRRRLYNEQFF. Here the CDR3 DNA reads TGTGCCAGCAGCCCCTGGGCGGGACCTAGGAGGAGACTTTACAATGAGCAGTTCTTC.

The chain uses TRBV7-8 and TRBJ2-3, with D hard to call. The CDR3 is 13 residues long. The germline V and J ends were trimmed by 4 bases and 10 bases, with 15 bases remaining between them. Germline V lookup: CDR1 SGHVS, CDR2 FQNEAQ. CDR3 amino acids: CASSSSPGVSQYF. For the CDR3, the DNA is TGTGCCAGCAGCTCATCGCCTGGAGTATCGCAGTATTTT.